This T cell receptor beta chain was sequenced for a study of cytomegalovirus exposure and HLA in healthy donors. There are a few counts of this clone. PCR used 60 Vbeta primers and 13 Jbeta primers. Profiling relied on immunoSEQ multiplex PCR, and the TCRdb table lists in-frame clones only, not all of them. The table shows approximately 33,000 clones, with 53% occurring only once. CDR1 LNHDA and CDR2 SQIVND come from the germline V gene (reference sequence). CDR3 length equals 19 residues. V was cut by 4 bases and J by 3 bases, with 22 bases left in between. Specimen: PBMCs. This receptor was identified in a woman between 40 and 55 years old in good health and CMV-seropositive. V is TRBV19 and J is TRBJ2-6, with D perhaps matching TRBD2 (5 bases). CDR3 sequence: CASSRLTPGIDIGANVLTF. CDR3 nucleotide sequence: TGTGCCAGTAGTAGACTTACGCCGGGAATCGACATTGGGGCCAACGTCCTGACTTTC.